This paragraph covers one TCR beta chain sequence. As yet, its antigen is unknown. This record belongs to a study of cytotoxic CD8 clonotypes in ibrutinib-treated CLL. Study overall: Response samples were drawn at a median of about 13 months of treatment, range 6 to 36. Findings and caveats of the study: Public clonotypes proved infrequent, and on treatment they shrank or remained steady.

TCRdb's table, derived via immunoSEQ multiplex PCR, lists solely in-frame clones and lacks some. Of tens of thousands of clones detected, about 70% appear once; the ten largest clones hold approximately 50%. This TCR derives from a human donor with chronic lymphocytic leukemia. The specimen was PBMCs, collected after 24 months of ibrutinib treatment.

CDR3 amino acids: CASSAGALDEKLFF. CDR3 in DNA: TGTGCCAGCAGCGCCGGGGCTCTAGATGAAAAACTGTTTTTT. The chain couples TRBV9 to TRBJ1-4; D might be TRBD1 (5 bases). The germline gives CDR1 SGDLS, CDR2 YYNGEE. V dropped 3 bases and J dropped 6 bases, with 12 bases sitting between them. This CDR3 region has 14 residues.